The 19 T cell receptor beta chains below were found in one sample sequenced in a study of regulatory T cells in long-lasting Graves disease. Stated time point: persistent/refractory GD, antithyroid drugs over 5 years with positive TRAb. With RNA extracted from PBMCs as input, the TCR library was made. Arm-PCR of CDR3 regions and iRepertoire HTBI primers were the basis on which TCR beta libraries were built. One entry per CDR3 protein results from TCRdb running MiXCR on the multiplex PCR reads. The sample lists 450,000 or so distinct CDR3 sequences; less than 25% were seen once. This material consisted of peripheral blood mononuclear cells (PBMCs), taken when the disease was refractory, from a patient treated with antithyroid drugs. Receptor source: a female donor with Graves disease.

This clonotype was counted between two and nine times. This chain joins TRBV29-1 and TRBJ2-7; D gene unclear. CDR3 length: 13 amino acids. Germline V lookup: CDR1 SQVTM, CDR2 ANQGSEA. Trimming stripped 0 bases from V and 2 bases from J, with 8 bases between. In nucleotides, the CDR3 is TGCAGCGTTGAAGAGGGAATCACCTACGAGCAGTACTTC. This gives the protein CSVEEGITYEQYF.

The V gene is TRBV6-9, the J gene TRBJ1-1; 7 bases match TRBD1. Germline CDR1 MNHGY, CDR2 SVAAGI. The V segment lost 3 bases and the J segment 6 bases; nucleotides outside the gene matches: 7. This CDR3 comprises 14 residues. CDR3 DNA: TGTGCCAGCAGTTACAGGGGGGCAGTGGCTGAAGCTTTCTTT. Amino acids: CASSYRGAVAEAFF.

Here the CDR3 reads CASSLVAGARFGYTF. The DNA for the CDR3 is TGTGCCAGCAGCTTAGTTGCGGGGGCGAGGTTTGGCTACACCTTC. This chain uses TRBV7-9 with TRBJ1-2; TRBD1 is a possible D gene (6 bases). V was shortened by 1 base and J by 7 bases, with 16 bases between the two germline ends. The CDR3 runs 15 residues. The germline V gene has CDR1 SEHNR and CDR2 FQNEAQ (reference sequence).

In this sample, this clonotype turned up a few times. CDR3: CSVEDRFNEQYF. CDR3 nucleotide sequence: TGCAGCGTTGAAGACAGGTTCAACGAGCAGTACTTC. V and J are TRBV29-1 and TRBJ2-7, with D unclear. Trimming took off 0 bases at V and 5 bases at J, with 8 bases between the two ends. The germline V gene encodes CDR1 SQVTM and CDR2 ANQGSEA. The CDR3 is 12 amino acids.

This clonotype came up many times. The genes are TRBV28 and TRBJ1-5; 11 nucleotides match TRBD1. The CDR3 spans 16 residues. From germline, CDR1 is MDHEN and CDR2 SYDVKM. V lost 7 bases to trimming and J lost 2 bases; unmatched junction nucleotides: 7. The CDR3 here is CASKDRGHGGNQPQHF. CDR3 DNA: TGTGCCAGCAAGGACAGGGGGCACGGGGGCAATCAGCCCCAGCATTTT.

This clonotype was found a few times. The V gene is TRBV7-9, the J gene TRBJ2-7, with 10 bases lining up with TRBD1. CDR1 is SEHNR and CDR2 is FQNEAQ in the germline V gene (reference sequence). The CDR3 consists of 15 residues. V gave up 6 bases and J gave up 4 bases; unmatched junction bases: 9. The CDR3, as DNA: TGTGCCAGCAGGGGGACCGGGACAGGGGATTACGAGCAGTACTTC. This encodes CASRGTGTGDYEQYF.

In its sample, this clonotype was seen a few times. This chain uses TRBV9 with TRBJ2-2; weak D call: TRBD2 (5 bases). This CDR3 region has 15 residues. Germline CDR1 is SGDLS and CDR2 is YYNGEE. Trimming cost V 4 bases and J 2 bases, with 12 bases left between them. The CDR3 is CASSPSGRNTGELFF. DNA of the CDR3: TGTGCCAGCAGCCCCTCGGGAAGAAACACCGGGGAGCTGTTTTTT.

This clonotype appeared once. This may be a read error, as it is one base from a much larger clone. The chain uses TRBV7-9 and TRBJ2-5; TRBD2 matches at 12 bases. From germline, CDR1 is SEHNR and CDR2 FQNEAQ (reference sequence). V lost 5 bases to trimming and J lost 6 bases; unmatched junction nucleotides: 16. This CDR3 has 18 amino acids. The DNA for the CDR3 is TGTGCCAGCAGCGTGACTAGCGGGAGCGCGGCAGCTAGAAAGACCCAGTACTTC. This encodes CASSVTSGSAAARKTQYF.

CDR3 region: CASSQEMDRGVNIQYF. The CDR3 nucleotides are TGTGCCAGCAGCCAGGAAATGGACAGGGGAGTAAACATTCAGTACTTC. V gene TRBV3-1 combines with J gene TRBJ2-4; TRBD1 matches at 9 bases. V dropped 3 bases and J dropped 6; count of bases not matched to a gene: 9. This CDR3 is 16 amino acids long. CDR1 is LGHDT and CDR2 is YNNKEL in the germline V gene (reference sequence).

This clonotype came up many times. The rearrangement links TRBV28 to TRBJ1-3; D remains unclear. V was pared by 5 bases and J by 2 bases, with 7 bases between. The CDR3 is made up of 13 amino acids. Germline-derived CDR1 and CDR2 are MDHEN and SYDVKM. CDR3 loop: CASSQTTGNTIYF. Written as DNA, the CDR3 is TGTGCCAGCAGTCAGACCACTGGAAACACCATATATTTT.

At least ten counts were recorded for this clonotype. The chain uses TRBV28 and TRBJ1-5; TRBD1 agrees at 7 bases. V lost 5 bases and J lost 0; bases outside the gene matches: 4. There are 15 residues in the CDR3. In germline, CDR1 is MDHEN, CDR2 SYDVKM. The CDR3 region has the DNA TGTGCCAGCAGTACCGGACAGGTTAGCAATCAGCCCCAGCATTTT. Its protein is CASSTGQVSNQPQHF.

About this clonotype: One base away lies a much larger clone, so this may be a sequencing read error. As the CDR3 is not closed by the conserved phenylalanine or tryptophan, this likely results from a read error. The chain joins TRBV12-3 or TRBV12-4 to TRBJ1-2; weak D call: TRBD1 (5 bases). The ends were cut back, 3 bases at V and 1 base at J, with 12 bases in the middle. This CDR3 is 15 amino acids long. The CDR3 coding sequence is TGTGCCAGCAGTTTGGCCGGGGCGGGTAACTATGGCTACACCTCC. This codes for CASSLAGAGNYGYTS.

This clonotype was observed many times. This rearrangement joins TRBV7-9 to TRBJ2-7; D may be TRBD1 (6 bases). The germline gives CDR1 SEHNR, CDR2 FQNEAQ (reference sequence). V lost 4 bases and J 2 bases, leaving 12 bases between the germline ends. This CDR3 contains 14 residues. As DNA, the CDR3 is TGTGCCAGCAGCTACCGGGACAACCCCTACGAGCAGTACTTC. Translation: CASSYRDNPYEQYF.

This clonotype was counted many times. Written as DNA, the CDR3 is TGTGCCAGCAGTTTATTTGCAGGGGAAGAGACCCAGTACTTC. It specifies CASSLFAGEETQYF. The chain employs TRBV12-3 or TRBV12-4 and TRBJ2-5, with D possibly TRBD1 on 6 matching bases. V lost 2 bases and J lost 3, with 10 bases in between. The length of the CDR3 is 14 residues.

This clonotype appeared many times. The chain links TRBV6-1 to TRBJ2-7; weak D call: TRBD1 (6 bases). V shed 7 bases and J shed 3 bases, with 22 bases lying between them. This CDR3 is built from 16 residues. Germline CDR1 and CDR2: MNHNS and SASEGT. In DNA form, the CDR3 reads TGTGCCAGCACCGGATTACGTACAGGGCCCAACTACGAGCAGTACTTC. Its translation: CASTGLRTGPNYEQYF.

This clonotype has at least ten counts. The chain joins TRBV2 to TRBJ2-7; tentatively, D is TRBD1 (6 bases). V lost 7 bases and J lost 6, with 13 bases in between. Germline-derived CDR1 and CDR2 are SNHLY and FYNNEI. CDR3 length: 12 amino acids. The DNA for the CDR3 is TGTGCCAGCACAGGGGAGAGGAGCGAGCAGTACTTC. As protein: CASTGERSEQYF.

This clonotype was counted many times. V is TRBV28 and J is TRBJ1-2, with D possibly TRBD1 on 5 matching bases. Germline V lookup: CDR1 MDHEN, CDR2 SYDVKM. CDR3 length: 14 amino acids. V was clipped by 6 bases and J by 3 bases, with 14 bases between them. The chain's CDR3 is CASSFQGTYYGYTF. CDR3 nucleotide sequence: TGTGCCAGCAGCTTTCAGGGTACCTACTATGGCTACACCTTC.

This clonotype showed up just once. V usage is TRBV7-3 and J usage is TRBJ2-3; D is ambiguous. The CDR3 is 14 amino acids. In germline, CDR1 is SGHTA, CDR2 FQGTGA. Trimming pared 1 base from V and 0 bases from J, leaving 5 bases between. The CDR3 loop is CASSLMASTDTQYF. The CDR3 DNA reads TGTGCCAGCAGCTTAATGGCCAGCACAGATACGCAGTATTTT.

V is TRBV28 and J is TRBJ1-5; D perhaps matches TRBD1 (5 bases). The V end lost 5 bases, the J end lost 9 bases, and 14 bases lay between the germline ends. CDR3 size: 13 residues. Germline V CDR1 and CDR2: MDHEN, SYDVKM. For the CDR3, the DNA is TGTGCCAGCAGTCCCCGCCCAGGGTCGCCCCAGCATTTT. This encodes CASSPRPGSPQHF.